This TCR beta chain was retrieved from a study of blood T cell repertoires in COVID-19. The wider study: The United States, Italy and Spain were the sources of the acute and convalescent COVID-19 samples.

In the original processing: Estimates of nucleated cell counts were drawn from the amplification of reference gene primers. Some clones are missing from TCRdb's copy, which holds only in-frame ones; the method was immunoSEQ multiplex PCR. That table supplies the V and J calls and clone size; D and trimming were determined from the DNA. The table includes roughly 140,000 clones, 80% detected once. Germline lookup yields CDR1 LNHDA and CDR2 SQIVND (reference sequence). V was shortened by 7 bases and J by 6 bases, with 12 bases between the two germline ends. The CDR3 is 13 amino acids. This clone was detected once.

The specimen was peripheral blood. The clonotype originates from a man in his sixties with active or convalescent COVID-19. This chain uses TRBV19 with TRBJ2-2; tentative D call: TRBD1 (5 bases). This CDR3 is CASNPLGAGELFF. The CDR3 coding sequence is TGTGCCAGTAACCCTTTAGGGGCCGGGGAGCTGTTTTTT.